This entry lists 13 T cell receptor beta chains sequenced from one sample in a study of read filtering for tumor transcriptome and immune sequencing. Molecular barcoded adaptors covering alpha/delta and beta/gamma chains were used on about 390 ng RNA. From the reads, TCRdb called clonotypes with MiXCR, one entry per CDR3 protein. Of around 35,000 distinct CDR3 sequences in the sample, roughly an eighth were seen once. Material: a population of CD138-negative cells sorted from bone marrow. The receptors shown here come from a donor aged 40 or older with multiple myeloma.

This clonotype was counted ten times or more. V is TRBV20-1 and J is TRBJ2-3; unclear D gene. Germline values: CDR1 DFQATT, CDR2 SNEGSKA (reference sequence). The CDR3 has 13 residues. The CDR3 DNA reads TGCAGCTACCCAGACACCAGCACAGATACGCAGTATTTT. This gives the protein CSYPDTSTDTQYF.

This clonotype was seen more than once but under ten times. The chain is built from TRBV20-1 and TRBJ2-2; unclear D gene. Germline V lookup: CDR1 DFQATT, CDR2 SNEGSKA (reference sequence). The CDR3 consists of 13 residues. V was clipped by 1 base and J by 3 bases, with 6 bases between them. The DNA of the CDR3 is TGCAGTGCTAGAGGGGCGGACACCGGGGAGCTGTTTTTT. As protein: CSARGADTGELFF.

This clonotype was found many times. The J gene is TRBJ2-1, the V gene TRBV3-1; 9 bases match TRBD2. The V gene end was trimmed by 1 base and the J gene end by 2 bases; junction bases not matched to a gene: 0. CDR1 LGHDT and CDR2 YNNKEL come from the germline V gene (reference sequence). This CDR3 has 15 residues. The CDR3 nucleotides read TGTGCCAGCAGCCAAGGGACTAGCGCCTACAATGAGCAGTTCTTC. Translated: CASSQGTSAYNEQFF.

This clonotype was counted many times. The chain recombines TRBV19 with TRBJ1-5; D might be TRBD1 (5 bases). Trimming shortened V by 6 bases and J by 3 bases, and 21 bases separated the two germline ends. Looked up from germline, CDR1 is LNHDA and CDR2 is SQIVND (reference sequence). The CDR3 is made up of 17 amino acids. The CDR3 sequence is CASRASLGVPDNQPQHF. In nucleotides, the CDR3 is TGTGCCAGTAGGGCCTCTCTGGGGGTTCCAGACAATCAGCCCCAGCATTTT.

This clonotype was seen only a few times. A much larger clone lies a single base off, so this may be a read error. The chain combines TRBV12-3 or TRBV12-4 with TRBJ2-6; D gene uncertain. The CDR3 totals 15 residues. The CDR3 nucleotides are TGTGCCGGCAGCCCCTGGGGCTCTGGGGCCAACGTCCTGACTTTC. The encoded protein is CAGSPWGSGANVLTF.

This clonotype was detected ten times or more. This chain links TRBV6-2 or TRBV6-3 with TRBJ2-5, with no clear D. Germline CDR1 and CDR2: MNHEY and SVGEGT. V shed 9 bases and J shed 1 base, with 9 bases lying between them. The CDR3 consists of 12 residues. The CDR3 DNA sequence: TGTGCCAGTCGTCTGAGCCAAGAGACCCAGTACTTC. Its translation is CASRLSQETQYF.

A remark on this clonotype: This clone may be a read error of a much larger clone one base away. V is TRBV29-1 and J is TRBJ2-1; tentatively, D is TRBD1 or TRBD2 (7 bases each). V lost 6 bases to trimming and J lost 0 bases, with 18 bases between them. In germline, CDR1 is SQVTM, CDR2 ANQGSEA. The CDR3 sequence is 16 residues long. CDR3 loop: CSVQGGALSSYNEQFF. CDR3 nucleotides: TGCAGCGTCCAGGGGGGGGCACTGAGCTCCTACAATGAGCAGTTCTTC.

This clonotype was detected ten times or more. J is TRBJ2-2 and V is TRBV11-2; D is uncertain. The CDR3 is made up of 14 amino acids. V was shortened by 1 base and J by 5 bases, with 8 bases between the two germline ends. Germline CDR1 SGHAT, CDR2 FQNNGV. The CDR3 reads CASSLGAITGELFF. The CDR3 DNA reads TGTGCCAGCAGCTTAGGGGCTATTACCGGGGAGCTGTTTTTT. Based on the CDR3 plus reference TRBV11-2 and TRBJ2-2, the full variable domain is EAGVAQSPRYKIIEKRQSVAFWCNPISGHATLYWYQQILGQGPKLLIQFQNNGVVDDSQLPKDRFSAERLKGVDSTLKIQPAKLEDSAVYLCASSLGAITGELFFGEGSRLTVL.

The sample holds many counts of this clonotype. The chain recombines TRBV28 with TRBJ2-5, with unresolved D. This CDR3 is built from 13 residues. The ends were cut back, 2 bases at V and 4 bases at J, with 8 bases in the middle. Germline lookup yields CDR1 MDHEN and CDR2 SYDVKM. The CDR3 region has the DNA TGTGCCAGCAGTTTACTTAAGGGAGAGACCCAGTACTTC. Protein sequence: CASSLLKGETQYF. The whole variable domain, filled in from reference TRBV28 and TRBJ2-5, reads DVKVTQSSRYLVKRTGEKVFLECVQDMDHENMFWYRQDPGLGLRLIYFSYDVKMKEKGDIPEGYSVSREKKERFSLILESASTNQTSMYLCASSLLKGETQYFGPGTRLLVL.

This clonotype occurred many times. The chain carries TRBV12-3 or TRBV12-4 and TRBJ2-4; possibly TRBD1 or TRBD2 for D (5 bases each). The V and J ends lost 6 bases and 6 bases respectively, with 18 bases between them. This CDR3 contains 15 residues. CDR3 DNA: TGTGCCAGCAGCCCTAGAGGGGCAGGATTAAACATTCAGTACTTC. This codes for CASSPRGAGLNIQYF.

This clonotype has a count of ten or more. J is TRBJ2-2 and V is TRBV5-1; a possible D gene is TRBD1 (6 bases). The germline gives CDR1 SGHRS, CDR2 YFSETQ. The CDR3 loop spans 16 amino acids. Deletions cut 6 bases from V and 4 bases from J, with 19 bases between. In nucleotides, the CDR3 is TGCGCCAGCAACAAACAGGGCCTCATTCGCACCGGGGAGCTGTTTTTT. Translation gives CASNKQGLIRTGELFF.

The table lists this clonotype with many counts. V is TRBV29-1 and J is TRBJ1-3; possible D gene TRBD1, 5 bases. CDR1 and CDR2 (germline): SQVTM, ANQGSEA. This CDR3 has 14 residues. Trimming removed 4 bases from V and 0 bases from J, with 10 bases in between. The DNA of the CDR3 is TGCAGCGTTGTAGGGGTGAGCTCTGGAAACACCATATATTTT. The encoded protein is CSVVGVSSGNTIYF.

This clonotype was picked up many times. The CDR3 DNA sequence: TGTGCCAGCAGCACGGTCCCGGGACACTCTTCCTACGAGCAGTACTTC. As protein: CASSTVPGHSSYEQYF. The J gene is TRBJ2-7, the V gene TRBV7-9; D is perhaps TRBD1 (6 bases). V was clipped by 5 bases and J by 1 base, with 18 bases between them. This CDR3 has 16 residues. CDR1 is SEHNR, CDR2 FQNEAQ, per germline (reference sequence).